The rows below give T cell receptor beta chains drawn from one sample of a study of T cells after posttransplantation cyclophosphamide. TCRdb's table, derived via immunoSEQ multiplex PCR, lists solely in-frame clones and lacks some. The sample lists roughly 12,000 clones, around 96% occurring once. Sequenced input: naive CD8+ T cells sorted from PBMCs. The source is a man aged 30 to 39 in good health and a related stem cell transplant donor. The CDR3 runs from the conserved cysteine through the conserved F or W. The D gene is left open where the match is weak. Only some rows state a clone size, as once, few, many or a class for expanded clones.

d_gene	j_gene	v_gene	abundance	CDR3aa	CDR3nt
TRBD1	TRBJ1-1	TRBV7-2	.	CASSTQQGVNTEAFF	TGTGCCAGCAGCACTCAACAGGGGGTGAACACTGAAGCTTTCTTT
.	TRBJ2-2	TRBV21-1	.	CASSKPGGAGDPNTGELFF	TGTGCCAGCAGCAAACCTGGTGGGGCAGGGGATCCGAACACCGGGGAGCTGTTTTTT
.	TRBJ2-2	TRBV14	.	CATRRENTGELFF	TGTGCCACAAGGCGGGAAAACACCGGGGAGCTGTTTTTT
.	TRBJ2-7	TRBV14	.	CASSQDLRFYEQYF	TGTGCCAGCAGCCAAGATTTGCGGTTCTACGAGCAGTACTTC
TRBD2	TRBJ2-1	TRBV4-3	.	CASSQGAAGGYNEQFF	TGCGCCAGCAGCCAAGGTGCAGCGGGGGGGTACAATGAGCAGTTCTTC
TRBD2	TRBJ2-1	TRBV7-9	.	CATTGTSDQISYNEQFF	TGTGCCACTACCGGGACTAGCGATCAGATCTCCTACAATGAGCAGTTCTTC
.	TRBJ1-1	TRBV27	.	CASSSQKNTEAFF	TGTGCCAGCAGTTCCCAAAAGAACACTGAAGCTTTCTTT
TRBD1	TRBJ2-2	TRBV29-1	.	CSGQGAGTGELFF	TGCAGCGGACAGGGGGCAGGCACCGGGGAGCTGTTTTTT
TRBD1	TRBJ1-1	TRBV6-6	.	CASSYPGQGWAEAFF	TGTGCCAGCAGTTACCCCGGACAGGGTTGGGCTGAAGCTTTCTTT
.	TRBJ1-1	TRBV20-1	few	CSARDNPEAFF	TGCAGTGCTAGGGACAACCCTGAAGCTTTCTTT
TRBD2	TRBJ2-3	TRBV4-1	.	CASSQDPGLAGGPTDTQYF	TGCGCCAGCAGCCAAGATCCCGGACTAGCGGGGGGGCCCACAGATACGCAGTATTTT